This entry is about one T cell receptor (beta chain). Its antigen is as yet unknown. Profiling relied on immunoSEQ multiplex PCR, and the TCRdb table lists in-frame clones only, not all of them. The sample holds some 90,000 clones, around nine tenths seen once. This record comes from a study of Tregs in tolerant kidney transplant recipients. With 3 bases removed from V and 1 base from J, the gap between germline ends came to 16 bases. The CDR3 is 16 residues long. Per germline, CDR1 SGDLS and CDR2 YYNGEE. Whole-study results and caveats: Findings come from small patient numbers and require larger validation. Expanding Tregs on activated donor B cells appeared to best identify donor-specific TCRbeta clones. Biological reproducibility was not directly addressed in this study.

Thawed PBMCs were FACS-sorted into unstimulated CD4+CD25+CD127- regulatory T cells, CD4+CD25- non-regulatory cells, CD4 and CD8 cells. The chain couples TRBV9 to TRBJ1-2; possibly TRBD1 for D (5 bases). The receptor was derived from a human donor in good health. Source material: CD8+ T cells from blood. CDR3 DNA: TGTGCCAGCAGCGGACTAGCCTCACAGGATAACTATGGCTACACCTTC. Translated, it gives CASSGLASQDNYGYTF.